Listed below are T cell receptor beta chains from one sample, sequenced in a study of OX40 agonist ivuxolimab in advanced cancers. TCRdb's copy holds only in-frame clones and misses some; the assay was immunoSEQ multiplex PCR. The sample records around 72,000 clones, 89% being singletons. The starting material was CD4+ or CD8+ T cells sorted from blood, obtained in a trial of the OX40 agonist ivuxolimab. These receptor sequences come from an adult with an advanced solid tumor such as melanoma, head and neck, liver or kidney cancer. CDR3s leave out the opening cysteine and the closing phenylalanine or tryptophan.

v_gene,j_gene,CDR3aa
TRBV14,TRBJ2-5,ASSQGGAPETQY
TRBV28,TRBJ1-5,ASSPAPQGFGNQPQH
TRBV7-3,TRBJ2-1,ASSPTGANEQF
TRBV6-1,TRBJ2-5,ASSEGGAEETQY
TRBV19,TRBJ2-7,ASSRGREYEQY
TRBV5-1,TRBJ2-2,ASSGASGGLNTGELF
TRBV28,TRBJ1-2,ASTPGQNYGYT
TRBV6-5,TRBJ1-5,ASSFRSGSNQPQH
TRBV5-4,TRBJ1-6,ASSSGTGGPYNSPLH
TRBV7-3,TRBJ1-1,ASDQLNTEAF
TRBV4-1,TRBJ1-1,ASSQEGRGLSGTEAF
TRBV5-3,TRBJ1-2,ARSWVDYGYT
TRBV27,TRBJ2-1,ASSLLGDNINEQF
TRBV5-4,TRBJ2-7,ASSLAVGGTSYEQY
TRBV4-1,TRBJ1-1,ASSQDRGRLNTEAF
TRBV5-1,TRBJ2-5,ASSGAGGPETQY
TRBV5-1,-,ASSLEVGLGEQY
TRBV7-9,TRBJ1-3,ASSLPPSNTIY
TRBV15,TRBJ2-5,ATSREALAGGRETQY
TRBV10-2,TRBJ2-3,ASSGYGGDTQY
TRBV28,TRBJ1-2,ASSNRLRGRGYGYT
TRBV5-1,TRBJ2-2,ASSLRGLAGELF
TRBV12-1,TRBJ2-4,ASSWGTSGRTKHRGAKNIQY